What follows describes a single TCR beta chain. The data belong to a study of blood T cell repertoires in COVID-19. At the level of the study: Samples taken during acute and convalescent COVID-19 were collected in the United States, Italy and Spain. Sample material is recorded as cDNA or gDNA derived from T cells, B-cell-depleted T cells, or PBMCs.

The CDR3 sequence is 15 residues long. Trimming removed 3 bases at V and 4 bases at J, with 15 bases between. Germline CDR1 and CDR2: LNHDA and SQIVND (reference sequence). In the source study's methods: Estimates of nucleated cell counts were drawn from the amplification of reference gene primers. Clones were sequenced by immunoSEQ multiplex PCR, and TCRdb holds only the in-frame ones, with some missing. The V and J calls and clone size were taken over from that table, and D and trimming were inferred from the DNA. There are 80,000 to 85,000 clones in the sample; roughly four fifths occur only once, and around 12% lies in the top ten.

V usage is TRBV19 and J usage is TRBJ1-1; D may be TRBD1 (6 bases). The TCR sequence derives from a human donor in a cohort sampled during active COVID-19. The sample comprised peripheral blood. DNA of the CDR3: TGTGCCAGTAGTATGCCCGGGACACCAGGCACTGAAGCTTTCTTT. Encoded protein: CASSMPGTPGTEAFF.